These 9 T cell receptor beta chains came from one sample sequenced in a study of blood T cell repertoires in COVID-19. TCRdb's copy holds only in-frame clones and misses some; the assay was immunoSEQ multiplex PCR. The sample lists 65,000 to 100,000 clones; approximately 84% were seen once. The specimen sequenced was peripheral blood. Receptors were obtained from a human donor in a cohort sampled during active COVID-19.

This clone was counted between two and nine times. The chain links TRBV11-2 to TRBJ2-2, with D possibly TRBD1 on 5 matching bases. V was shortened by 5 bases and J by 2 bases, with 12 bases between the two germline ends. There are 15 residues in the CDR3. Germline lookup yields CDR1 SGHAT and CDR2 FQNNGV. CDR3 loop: CASSDIDRNTGELFF. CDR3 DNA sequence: TGTGCCAGCAGCGATATAGACAGAAACACCGGGGAGCTGTTTTTT.

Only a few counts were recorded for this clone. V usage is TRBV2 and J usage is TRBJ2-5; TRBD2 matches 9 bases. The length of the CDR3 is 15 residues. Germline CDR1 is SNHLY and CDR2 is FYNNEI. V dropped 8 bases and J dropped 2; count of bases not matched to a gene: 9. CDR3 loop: CASQGPAGGQETQYF. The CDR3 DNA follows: TGTGCCAGCCAGGGGCCAGCGGGGGGACAAGAGACCCAGTACTTC.

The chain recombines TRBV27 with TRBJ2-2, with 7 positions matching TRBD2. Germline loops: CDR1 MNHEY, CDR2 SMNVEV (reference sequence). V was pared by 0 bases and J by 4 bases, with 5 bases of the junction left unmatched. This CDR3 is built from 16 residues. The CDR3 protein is CASSLSGGSLTGELFF. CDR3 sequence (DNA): TGTGCCAGCAGTTTATCGGGGGGGTCACTCACCGGGGAGCTGTTTTTT.

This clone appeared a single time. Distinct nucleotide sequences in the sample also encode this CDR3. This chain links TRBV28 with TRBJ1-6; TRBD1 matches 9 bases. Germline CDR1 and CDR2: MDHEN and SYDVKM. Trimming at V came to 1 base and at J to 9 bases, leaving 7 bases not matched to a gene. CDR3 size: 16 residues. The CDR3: CASSLLTGGMGSPLHF. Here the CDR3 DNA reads TGTGCCAGCAGTTTATTGACAGGGGGTATGGGTTCACCCCTCCACTTT. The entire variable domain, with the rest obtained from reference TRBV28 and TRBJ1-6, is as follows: DVKVTQSSRYLVKRTGEKVFLECVQDMDHENMFWYRQDPGLGLRLIYFSYDVKMKEKGDIPEGYSVSREKKERFSLILESASTNQTSMYLCASSLLTGGMGSPLHFGNGTRLTVT.

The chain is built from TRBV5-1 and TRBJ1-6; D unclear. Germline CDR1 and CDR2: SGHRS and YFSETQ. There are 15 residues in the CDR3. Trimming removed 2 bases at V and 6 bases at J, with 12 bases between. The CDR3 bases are TGCGCCAGCAGCTTAACGGCACAGACTAATTCACCCCTCCACTTT. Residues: CASSLTAQTNSPLHF.

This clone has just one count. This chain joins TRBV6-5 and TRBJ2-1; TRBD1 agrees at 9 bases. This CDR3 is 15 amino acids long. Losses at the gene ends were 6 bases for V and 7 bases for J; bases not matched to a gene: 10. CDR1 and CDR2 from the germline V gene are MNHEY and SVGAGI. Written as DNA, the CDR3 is TGTGCCAGCAGAGCCCCCGGGACAGGGATTAATGAGCAGTTCTTC. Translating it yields CASRAPGTGINEQFF.

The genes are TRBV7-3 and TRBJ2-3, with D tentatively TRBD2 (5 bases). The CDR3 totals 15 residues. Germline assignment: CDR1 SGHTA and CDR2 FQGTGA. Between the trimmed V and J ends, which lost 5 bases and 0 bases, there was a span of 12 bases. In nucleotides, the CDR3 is TGTGCCAGCAGCGAAGGACTCGAGAGCACAGATACGCAGTATTTT. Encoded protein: CASSEGLESTDTQYF.

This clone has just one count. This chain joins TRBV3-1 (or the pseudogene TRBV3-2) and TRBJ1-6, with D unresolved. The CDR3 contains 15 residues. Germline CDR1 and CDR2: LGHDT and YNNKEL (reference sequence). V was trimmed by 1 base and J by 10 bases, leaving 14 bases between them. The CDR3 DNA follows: TGTGCCAGCAGCCAAGGGGTCACAGTTTCCTCACCCCTCCACTTT. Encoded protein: CASSQGVTVSSPLHF.

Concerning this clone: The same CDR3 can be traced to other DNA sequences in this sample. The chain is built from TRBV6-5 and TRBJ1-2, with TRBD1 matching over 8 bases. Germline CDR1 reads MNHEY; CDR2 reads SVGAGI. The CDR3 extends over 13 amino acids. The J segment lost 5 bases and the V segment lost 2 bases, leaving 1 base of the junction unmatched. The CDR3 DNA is TGTGCCAGCAGTTACAGACAGGGGTATGGCTACACCTTC. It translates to CASSYRQGYGYTF.